The 5 T cell receptor beta chains below come from one sample, sequenced in a study of cytomegalovirus exposure and HLA in healthy donors. Use of 60 Vbeta and 13 Jbeta primers characterized the PCR. The method was immunoSEQ multiplex PCR; TCRdb's version includes in-frame clones alone and lacks a portion of them. The table lists about 170,000 clones, more than 75% of them singletons. Source material: PBMCs. These receptors all stem from a girl under 18 in good health and CMV-seropositive.

This clone appeared a single time. The chain recombines TRBV5-4 with TRBJ2-1, with 10 bases fitting TRBD2. Looked up from germline, CDR1 is SGHNT and CDR2 is YYREEE (reference sequence). V lost 2 bases, J lost 8 bases, and 4 bases stayed unmatched. The CDR3 length is 14 residues. The CDR3 DNA reads as TGTGCCAGCAGCTTACTAGCGGGGTCTCATGAGCAGTTCTTC. As protein: CASSLLAGSHEQFF.

The gene calls are TRBV4-1 and TRBJ2-1, with TRBD1 matching 8 bases. The germline gives CDR1 MGHRA, CDR2 YSYEKL. The CDR3 runs 15 residues. J was trimmed by 8 bases and V by 6 bases; bases with no gene match: 12. The CDR3 DNA reads as TGCGCCAGCAGGCCTGACCTTGAACAGGGGGATGAGCAGTTCTTC. Protein product: CASRPDLEQGDEQFF.

The chain joins TRBV9 to TRBJ2-2; 11 nucleotides match TRBD1. V was clipped by 3 bases and J by 7 bases; unmatched bases: 11. The CDR3 runs 17 residues. The germline V gene has CDR1 SGDLS and CDR2 YYNGEE. The CDR3: CASSAGQGAGTGGELFF. CDR3 sequence (DNA): TGTGCCAGCAGCGCCGGACAGGGGGCAGGAACGGGCGGGGAGCTGTTTTTT.

The chain carries TRBV10-3 and TRBJ2-5; the D gene could be TRBD1 or TRBD2 (5 bases each). The end of the DNA fits TRBJ2-7 better, so the J call may be wrong. The CDR3 sequence is 11 residues long. CDR1 and CDR2 from the germline V gene are ENHRY and SYGVKD. This CDR3 reads CATLGAYEQYF. The CDR3 DNA sequence: TGTGCCACCCTGGGGGCCTACGAGCAGTACTTC.

This clone was picked up a small number of times. The V and J genes are TRBV9 and TRBJ2-3; TRBD2 might be the D (5 bases). The V gene lost 3 bases and the J gene lost 7 bases, with 12 bases spanning the gap. This CDR3 spans 13 amino acids. Germline V gives CDR1 SGDLS, CDR2 YYNGEE. CDR3 coding DNA: TGTGCCAGCAGCGGACACACCGGGAATACGCAGTATTTT. Amino acids: CASSGHTGNTQYF. Variable domain in full (rest from reference TRBV9 and TRBJ2-3): DSGVTQTPKHLITATGQRVTLRCSPRSGDLSVYWYQQSLDQGLQFLIQYYNGEERAKGNILERFSAQQFPDLHSELNLSSLELGDSALYFCASSGHTGNTQYFGPGTRLTVL.